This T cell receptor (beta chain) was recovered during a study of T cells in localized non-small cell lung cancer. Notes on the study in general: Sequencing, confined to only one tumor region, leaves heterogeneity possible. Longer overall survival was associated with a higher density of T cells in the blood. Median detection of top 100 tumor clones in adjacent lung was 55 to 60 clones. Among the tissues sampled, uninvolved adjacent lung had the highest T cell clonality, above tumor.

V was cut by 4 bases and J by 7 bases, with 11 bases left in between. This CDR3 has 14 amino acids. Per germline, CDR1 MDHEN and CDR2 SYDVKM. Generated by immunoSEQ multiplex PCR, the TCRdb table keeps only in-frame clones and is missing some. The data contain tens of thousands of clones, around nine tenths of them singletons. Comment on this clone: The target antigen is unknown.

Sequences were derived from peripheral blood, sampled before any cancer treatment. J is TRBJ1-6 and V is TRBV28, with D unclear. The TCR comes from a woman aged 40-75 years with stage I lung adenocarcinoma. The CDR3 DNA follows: TGTGCCAGCAGTTCCCTTGGGGAGAATTCACCCCTCCACTTT. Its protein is CASSSLGENSPLHF.